The 3 T cell receptor beta chains listed next were all sequenced from one sample in a study of CD8+ T cells in alopecia areata. Treatment denoted: oral pan-JAK inhibitor, 5-10 mg twice daily. Following RNA extraction, reverse transcription yielded cDNA that acted as the sequencing template. TCRdb's copy holds only in-frame clones and misses some; the assay was immunoSEQ multiplex PCR. The sample lists about 210,000 clones, under 60% occurring once. The source material was CD4+ T cells sorted from blood, sampled at week 4, from a patient treated with tofacitinib. These receptors all stem from a human donor with alopecia areata.

This chain joins TRBV9 and TRBJ1-1; D not resolved. This CDR3 has 15 residues. V was shortened by 0 bases and J by 2 bases, with 11 bases between the two germline ends. From germline, CDR1 is SGDLS and CDR2 YYNGEE. The CDR3 DNA sequence: TGTGCCAGCAGCGTAGTGTCCGCCCTTAACACTGAAGCTTTCTTT. This translates into CASSVVSALNTEAFF.

The rearrangement joins TRBV2 to TRBJ2-5; 7 positions agree with TRBD2. V dropped 4 bases and J dropped 5; count of bases not matched to a gene: 16. CDR1 and CDR2 (germline): SNHLY, FYNNEI. CDR3 length: 17 residues. The CDR3 is CASSVRKSGVPFETQYF. DNA for the CDR3: TGTGCCAGCAGTGTAAGGAAAAGCGGGGTACCGTTTGAGACCCAGTACTTC.

CDR3 sequence: CSVPSTDTQYF. Written as DNA, the CDR3 is TGCAGTGTACCTAGCACAGATACGCAGTATTTT. This chain uses TRBV20-1 with TRBJ2-3; D gene unclear. This CDR3 is 11 amino acids long. V lost 7 bases and J 0 bases, leaving 5 bases between the germline ends. Germline CDR1 and CDR2: DFQATT and SNEGSKA (reference sequence).